Each of the 27 T cell receptor beta chains below was sequenced from the same sample in a study of beta chain features in type 1 diabetes. Broader study findings: Type 1 diabetes patients had TCRB CDR3s that were shorter (moderately but significantly so) in all four CD4+ subsets.

Every bit of the isolated RNA underwent reverse transcription, so sequencing read expressed TCRB transcripts. Sequenced by immunoSEQ multiplex PCR; TCRdb stores in-frame clones only, minus some. Of approximately 150,000 clones in the sample, about 13% were seen once. Their antigens remain unidentified. Sequencing input: central memory CD4+ T cells from blood. The receptor set was obtained from a man younger than 35 with type 1 diabetes.

A few counts support this clone. V gene TRBV28 combines with J gene TRBJ1-1; TRBD1 might be the D (5 bases). From germline, CDR1 is MDHEN and CDR2 SYDVKM. CDR3 length: 10 amino acids. DNA for the CDR3: TGTGCAGCGGGACCCACTGAAGCTTTCTTT. This sequence encodes CAAGPTEAFF.

This clone was observed a handful of times. The rearrangement uses TRBV30 and TRBJ1-6; 7 bases are shared with TRBD1. This CDR3 has 17 amino acids. V lost 0 bases and J lost 8; bases outside the gene matches: 13. From germline, CDR1 is GTSNPN and CDR2 SVGIG (reference sequence). The CDR3 spells CAWSVQPARTGDSPLHF. CDR3 DNA: TGTGCCTGGAGTGTACAGCCCGCGCGGACAGGAGATTCACCCCTCCACTTT.

This clone was seen more than once but under ten times. The chain uses TRBV2 and TRBJ1-6; D gene unclear. This CDR3 comprises 14 residues. The V end was cut by 2 bases, the J end by 4 bases, with 6 bases between. Germline V gene lookup returns CDR1 SNHLY and CDR2 FYNNEI. CDR3 region: CASSETDYNSPLHF. The CDR3 region has the DNA TGTGCCAGCAGTGAAACGGATTATAATTCACCCCTCCACTTT. The full variable domain, with the rest looked up from reference TRBV2 and TRBJ1-6, is EPEVTQTPSHQVTQMGQEVILRCVPISNHLYFYWYRQILGQKVEFLVSFYNNEISEKSEIFDDQFSVERPDGSNFTLKIRSTKLEDSAMYFCASSETDYNSPLHFGNGTRLTVT.

This clone was seen a handful of times. The DNA for the CDR3 is TGTGCCAGCATTGAGGCTACGGGTCAACCCTACGAGCAGTACTTC. It yields the protein CASIEATGQPYEQYF. This chain uses TRBV6-1 with TRBJ2-7; no reliable D call. This CDR3 contains 15 residues. Per germline, CDR1 MNHNS and CDR2 SASEGT. V lost 7 bases and J 2 bases, leaving 18 bases between the germline ends.

The V gene is TRBV18, the J gene TRBJ1-1; possible D gene TRBD1, 5 bases. This CDR3 is 15 amino acids long. V was cut by 2 bases and J by 5 bases, with 15 bases left in between. Per germline, CDR1 KGHSH and CDR2 LQKENI. The CDR3 is CASSPVFPEGTEAFF. CDR3 in DNA: TGTGCCAGCTCACCAGTTTTCCCGGAGGGGACTGAAGCTTTCTTT.

In its sample, this clone was seen a few times. The chain recombines TRBV2 with TRBJ1-3, with D unclear. Germline loops: CDR1 SNHLY, CDR2 FYNNEI. This CDR3 comprises 13 residues. Trimming left V 8 bases short and J 1 base short, with 9 bases between. The CDR3 protein is CASSRDSGNTIYF. CDR3 bases: TGTGCCAGCTCACGGGATTCTGGAAACACCATATATTTT.

This clone appeared a few times. V and J are TRBV21-1 and TRBJ2-5; the D call in the table, TRBD1, was not verified against the DNA. TRBV21-1 is an annotated pseudogene. The CDR3 loop spans 16 amino acids. The CDR3: CASSKVDKDSQETQYF. CDR3 sequence (DNA): TGTGCCAGCAGCAAAGTCGACAAGGACAGTCAAGAGACCCAGTACTTC.

This clone was observed a few times. The chain has TRBV6-1 and TRBJ2-7; D is uncertain. Looked up from germline, CDR1 is MNHNS and CDR2 is SASEGT. This CDR3 comprises 13 residues. Trimming took 1 base from V and 2 from J, leaving 6 bases between them. This CDR3 is CASSEGATYEQYF. The CDR3 coding sequence is TGTGCCAGCAGTGAAGGGGCAACCTACGAGCAGTACTTC.

This clone appeared a few times. DNA of the CDR3: TGCAGCGTAGCGGGGGGCGGCCCAGATACGCAGTATTTT. As protein: CSVAGGGPDTQYF. The chain employs TRBV29-1 and TRBJ2-3, with 9 bases identical to TRBD2. Germline assignment: CDR1 SQVTM and CDR2 ANQGSEA. This CDR3 region has 13 residues. V trimming: 6 bases; J trimming: 4 bases; junction bases outside the gene matches: 5.

The J gene is TRBJ1-2, the V gene TRBV13; 8 bases line up with TRBD1. The CDR3 loop spans 12 amino acids. J was trimmed by 8 bases and V by 3 bases; bases with no gene match: 2. Germline lookup yields CDR1 PRHDT and CDR2 FYEKMQ (reference sequence). The CDR3 region is CASSFGQGGYTF. DNA for the CDR3: TGTGCCAGCAGCTTCGGACAGGGAGGCTACACCTTC. The full variable domain, rest sourced from reference TRBV13 and TRBJ1-2, is AAGVIQSPRHLIKEKRETATLKCYPIPRHDTVYWYQQGPGQDPQFLISFYEKMQSDKGSIPDRFSAQQFSDYHSELNMSSLELGDSALYFCASSFGQGGYTFGSGTRLTVV.

This clone was recorded a few times. This chain connects TRBV7-9 to TRBJ2-3, with 12 bases lining up with TRBD2. The CDR3 extends over 16 amino acids. V was clipped by 5 bases and J by 6 bases; unmatched bases: 9. CDR1 is SEHNR and CDR2 is FQNEAQ in the germline V gene (reference sequence). The CDR3, as DNA: TGTGCCAGCAGCGCCCGACTAGCGGGGGCATCCGATACGCAGTATTTT. Translating gives CASSARLAGASDTQYF.

The chain is built from TRBV9 and TRBJ2-7, with D unresolved. The CDR3 totals 13 residues. Germline values: CDR1 SGDLS, CDR2 YYNGEE. V was pared by 0 bases and J by 1 base, with 5 bases between. The CDR3 nucleotides read TGTGCCAGCAGCGTAGCTGGGTCCTACGAGCAGTACTTC. This encodes CASSVAGSYEQYF.

This clone was picked up a small number of times. Other DNA variants within this sample encode the same CDR3. This rearrangement joins TRBV30 to TRBJ1-5; D remains ambiguous. The CDR3 consists of 13 residues. The germline CDR1 and CDR2 sequences are GTSNPN and SVGIG (reference sequence). V lost 3 bases and J lost 0, with 6 bases in between. The CDR3 bases are TGTGCCTGGAGAAGGGATAGCAATCAGCCCCAGCATTTT. This gives the protein CAWRRDSNQPQHF.

The V call is TRBV28, the J call TRBJ1-1; D is undetermined. Germline CDR1 and CDR2: MDHEN and SYDVKM. Trimming cost V 5 bases and J 0 bases, with 13 bases left between them. The CDR3 has 15 amino acids. CDR3: CASSPPGLVNTEAFF. In nucleotides, the CDR3 is TGTGCCAGCAGTCCCCCGGGCCTAGTGAACACTGAAGCTTTCTTT.

This clone was detected a few times. This chain joins TRBV11-2 and TRBJ2-3; D remains unclear. This CDR3 has 14 amino acids. V was shortened by 3 bases and J by 2 bases, with 9 bases between the two germline ends. Looked up from germline, CDR1 is SGHAT and CDR2 is FQNNGV. The CDR3 is CASSLGPFTDTQYF. The CDR3 DNA follows: TGTGCCAGCAGCTTGGGTCCTTTCACAGATACGCAGTATTTT.

This clone turned up a few times. The CDR3 protein is CASSLDLSGANVLTF. CDR3 DNA sequence: TGCGCCAGCAGCTTGGACCTCTCTGGGGCCAACGTCCTGACTTTC. The chain recombines TRBV5-1 with TRBJ2-6; D remains unclear. The CDR3 runs to 15 residues. The germline V gene encodes CDR1 SGHRS and CDR2 YFSETQ. V was trimmed by 0 bases and J by 0 bases, leaving 4 bases between them.

Points on this clone: The same CDR3 also results from other DNA sequences found in this sample. The chain uses TRBV14 and TRBJ2-6; D not resolved. V was trimmed by 4 bases and J by 0 bases, leaving 4 bases between them. The V gene's germline CDR1 is SGHDN and CDR2 FVKESK. The CDR3 covers 14 residues. The CDR3 spells CASSPVSGANVLTF. The CDR3 DNA is TGTGCCAGCAGCCCCGTCTCTGGGGCCAACGTCCTGACTTTC.

The chain combines TRBV25-1 with TRBJ1-2; no clear D gene. V lost 1 base to trimming and J lost 2 bases, with 11 bases between them. The V gene's germline CDR1 is MGHDK and CDR2 SYGVNS. The CDR3 has 15 amino acids. This chain's CDR3 is CASSESGSANYGYTF. For the CDR3, the DNA is TGTGCCAGCAGTGAATCGGGCAGTGCGAACTATGGCTACACCTTC.

This clone was counted many times. The rearrangement uses TRBV5-4 and TRBJ1-2; no definite D call. Germline CDR1 SGHNT, CDR2 YYREEE (reference sequence). Trimming removed 1 base at V and 0 bases at J, with 13 bases between. The CDR3 is 16 amino acids. The CDR3 nucleotides read TGTGCCAGCAGCTTGTCCCAGAGCTCAGCTAACTATGGCTACACCTTC. Its protein is CASSLSQSSANYGYTF.

The chain recombines TRBV29-1 with TRBJ1-3; D gene ambiguous. V lost 4 bases to trimming and J lost 4 bases, with 11 bases between them. There are 13 residues in the CDR3. Germline CDR1 reads SQVTM; CDR2 reads ANQGSEA. CDR3 protein: CSVGTGNGNTIYF. The DNA of the CDR3 is TGCAGCGTTGGGACGGGCAACGGAAACACCATATATTTT. The full variable domain, with the rest looked up from reference TRBV29-1 and TRBJ1-3, is SAVISQKPSRDICQRGTSLTIQCQVDSQVTMMFWYRQQPGQSLTLIATANQGSEATYESGFVIDKFPISRPNLTFSTLTVSNMSPEDSSIYLCSVGTGNGNTIYFGEGSWLTVV.

The gene calls are TRBV4-1 and TRBJ2-1, with 12 bases aligning to TRBD2. Losses at the gene ends were 0 bases for V and 8 bases for J; bases not matched to a gene: 8. Germline-derived CDR1 and CDR2 are MGHRA and YSYEKL. The CDR3 runs 17 residues. In DNA form, the CDR3 reads TGCGCCAGCAGCCAAGAAGCTTCTAGCGGGGGGGAGGATGAGCAGTTCTTC. This gives the protein CASSQEASSGGEDEQFF.

This clone was picked up a small number of times. This chain connects TRBV2 to TRBJ2-3; D uncertain. CDR1 is SNHLY, CDR2 FYNNEI, per germline. The germline V and J ends were trimmed by 6 bases and 8 bases, with 9 bases remaining between them. The CDR3 totals 11 residues. CDR3 in amino acids: CASSVPGTQYF. CDR3 bases: TGTGCCAGCAGCGTCCCCGGTACGCAGTATTTT. The full variable domain, completed using reference TRBV2 and TRBJ2-3, is EPEVTQTPSHQVTQMGQEVILRCVPISNHLYFYWYRQILGQKVEFLVSFYNNEISEKSEIFDDQFSVERPDGSNFTLKIRSTKLEDSAMYFCASSVPGTQYFGPGTRLTVL.

Turning to this clone: Additional DNA sequences in this sample encode the identical CDR3. The rearrangement links TRBV6-6 to TRBJ1-2, with 11 bases that match TRBD1. The CDR3 covers 14 residues. V trimming: 5 bases; J trimming: 8 bases; junction bases outside the gene matches: 7. The germline gives CDR1 MNHNY, CDR2 SVGAGI (reference sequence). The DNA of the CDR3 is TGTGCCAGCAGTCTCGGACAGGGGGCCGTCGGCTACACCTTC. Residues: CASSLGQGAVGYTF.

The chain joins TRBV5-4 to TRBJ2-1; 9 nucleotides agree with TRBD2. The CDR3 spans 15 residues. V shed 2 bases, J shed 5 bases, and the junction held 5 bases outside the gene matches. Per the germline V gene, CDR1 is SGHNT and CDR2 is YYREEE (reference sequence). Written as DNA, the CDR3 is TGTGCCAGCAGCTTCAGCGGGGGGCTGCACAATGAGCAGTTCTTC. Protein product: CASSFSGGLHNEQFF.

This clone has only a few counts. The genes are TRBV5-6 and TRBJ2-7, with 12 bases that match TRBD1. The CDR3 is 15 residues long. Germline V gene data show CDR1 as SGHDT and CDR2 as YYEEEE. The J segment lost 6 bases and the V segment lost 4 bases, leaving 8 bases of the junction unmatched. CDR3 coding DNA: TGTGCCAGCAGCGCCCCCGGGACAGGGGGCCTCGAGCAGTACTTC. Encoded protein: CASSAPGTGGLEQYF.

A word on this clone: This same CDR3 is encoded by further DNA sequences in the sample. The chain recombines TRBV30 with TRBJ2-5; D gene unclear. In germline, CDR1 is GTSNPN, CDR2 SVGIG (reference sequence). Trimming stripped 0 bases from V and 2 bases from J, with 1 base between. The CDR3 is 11 amino acids. The CDR3 here is CAWSVQETQYF. CDR3 coding DNA: TGTGCCTGGAGTGTTCAAGAGACCCAGTACTTC. The whole variable domain, filled in from reference TRBV30 and TRBJ2-5, reads SQTIHQWPATLVQPVGSPLSLECTVEGTSNPNLYWYRQAAGRGLQLLFYSVGIGQISSEVPQNLSASRPQDRQFILSSKKLLLSDSGFYLCAWSVQETQYFGPGTRLLVL.

V usage is TRBV6-5 and J usage is TRBJ2-1, with 7 bases lining up with TRBD1. V gave up 4 bases and J gave up 2 bases; unmatched junction bases: 5. Germline loops: CDR1 MNHEY, CDR2 SVGAGI. The CDR3 extends over 15 amino acids. CDR3 protein: CASSSRGQTYNEQFF. The CDR3 nucleotides read TGTGCCAGCAGTTCCCGGGGACAGACCTACAATGAGCAGTTCTTC.